The 14 T cell receptor beta chains below come from one sample, sequenced in a study of spatial heterogeneity in lung cancer. TCRdb used MiXCR to reprocess the 5' RACE reads, holding one entry per CDR3 protein. The sample lists 55,000 to 75,000 distinct CDR3 sequences; around 8.2% were seen once. The time point was: sample taken at primary tumor resection. Whole RNA came from tumor, nontumor lung or frozen PBMC and was sequenced without being sorted. The material was PBMCs, obtained at surgery. The receptors here all came from a female donor with early-stage non-small cell lung cancer.

A few counts support this clonotype. The chain combines TRBV2 with TRBJ1-1; maybe TRBD1 (5 bases). This CDR3 region has 18 residues. V gave up 0 bases and J gave up 0 bases, with 17 bases separating them. Germline V gives CDR1 SNHLY, CDR2 FYNNEI. In DNA form, the CDR3 reads TGTGCCAGCAGTGAAGCGCTTATGGGAGGGGATTTGAACACTGAAGCTTTCTTT. Translated: CASSEALMGGDLNTEAFF.

Only a few counts were recorded for this clonotype. The chain uses TRBV7-9 and TRBJ2-7, with D possibly matching TRBD2 (7 bases). The CDR3 is 12 residues long. Per germline, CDR1 SEHNR and CDR2 FQNEAQ (reference sequence). V was cut by 5 bases and J by 6 bases, with 11 bases left in between. Written as DNA, the CDR3 is TGTGCCAGCAGCCTAGGGGGGGGCGAGCAGTACGTC. As protein: CASSLGGGEQYV.

This clonotype has only a few counts. The chain carries TRBV5-1 and TRBJ2-3; D not resolved. V dropped 4 bases and J dropped 2 bases, with 11 bases sitting between them. The CDR3 extends over 14 amino acids. CDR1 and CDR2 (germline): SGHRS, YFSETQ. The CDR3 here is CASSPLVNTDTQYF. CDR3 bases: TGCGCCAGCAGCCCACTGGTTAACACAGATACGCAGTATTTT.

Many counts were recorded for this clonotype. This sequence joins TRBV5-1 and TRBJ2-2; maybe TRBD2 (6 bases). Germline values: CDR1 SGHRS, CDR2 YFSETQ. V lost 5 bases and J 3 bases, leaving 14 bases between the germline ends. CDR3 length equals 15 residues. The DNA for the CDR3 is TGCGCCAGCAGGGGCCCTGGCGGGGACACCGGGGAGCTGTTTTTT. Encoded protein: CASRGPGGDTGELFF.

This clonotype was seen many times. V gene TRBV20-1 combines with J gene TRBJ2-7, with D uncertain. The V end was cut by 6 bases, the J end by 2 bases, with 11 bases between. The CDR3 extends over 12 amino acids. The germline CDR1 and CDR2 sequences are DFQATT and SNEGSKA (reference sequence). DNA of the CDR3: TGCAGTGCCCTCTGGGATGCCTACGAGCAGTACTTC. Translation: CSALWDAYEQYF.

The chain recombines TRBV10-3 with TRBJ2-3, with D perhaps matching TRBD1 (6 bases). This CDR3 region has 16 residues. The V end was cut by 3 bases, the J end by 4 bases, with 17 bases between. Looked up from germline, CDR1 is ENHRY and CDR2 is SYGVKD. The CDR3 loop is CAISDPTRTGPDTQYF. CDR3 nucleotide sequence: TGTGCCATCAGTGACCCTACACGAACAGGGCCAGATACGCAGTATTTT.

This clonotype was counted only a few times. The rearrangement uses TRBV11-3 and TRBJ1-1, with D tentatively TRBD1 (6 bases). This CDR3 has 15 residues. Germline-derived CDR1 and CDR2 are SGHNT and YENEEA. V lost 2 bases and J 0 bases, leaving 10 bases between the germline ends. CDR3 DNA sequence: TGTGCCAGCAGCTTATCGACAGGATTGAACACTGAAGCTTTCTTT. This translates into CASSLSTGLNTEAFF.

In the case of this clonotype: A much larger clone differs from this one at a single base, so this may be a read error. Without the conserved terminal phenylalanine or tryptophan, this CDR3 likely stems from a read error. The chain uses TRBV10-3 and TRBJ2-7; the match to TRBD1 covers 8 bases. The CDR3 consists of 13 residues. Germline values: CDR1 ENHRY, CDR2 SYGVKD. The V and J ends lost 10 bases and 4 bases, in that order; junction bases with no gene match: 9. The CDR3, as DNA: TGTGCCACCACCGGGACAGGTGGTTACGAGCAGTACTCC. Protein product: CATTGTGGYEQYS.

The V and J genes are TRBV7-8 and TRBJ2-3; D is ambiguous. CDR1 is SGHVS and CDR2 is FQNEAQ in the germline V gene. The CDR3 contains 15 residues. Trimming stripped 4 bases from V and 2 bases from J, with 13 bases between. The CDR3 DNA follows: TGTGCCAGCAGCTCGAAGCGAGTAATCACAGATACGCAGTATTTT. Its protein product is CASSSKRVITDTQYF.

This clonotype was counted ten times or more. V usage is TRBV2 and J usage is TRBJ2-2; 9 positions match TRBD1. The CDR3 loop spans 16 amino acids. V trimming: 5 bases; J trimming: 1 base; junction bases outside the gene matches: 5. CDR1 and CDR2 (germline): SNHLY, FYNNEI. The CDR3 DNA sequence: TGTGCCAGCAGTCTGGGGGGACAGGGGAACACCGGGGAGCTGTTTTTT. Its protein is CASSLGGQGNTGELFF. Variable domain in full (rest from reference TRBV2 and TRBJ2-2): EPEVTQTPSHQVTQMGQEVILRCVPISNHLYFYWYRQILGQKVEFLVSFYNNEISEKSEIFDDQFSVERPDGSNFTLKIRSTKLEDSAMYFCASSLGGQGNTGELFFGEGSRLTVL.

CDR3 in amino acids: CASSSWLDNSPLHF. The CDR3 region has the DNA TGTGCCAGCAGTTCGTGGCTGGATAATTCACCCCTCCACTTT. The chain recombines TRBV27 with TRBJ1-6; D is undetermined. The CDR3 has 14 residues. The germline gives CDR1 MNHEY, CDR2 SMNVEV (reference sequence). V was cut by 4 bases and J by 5 bases, with 9 bases left in between.

The chain carries TRBV11-3 and TRBJ2-6; D is possibly TRBD2 (5 bases). Germline CDR1 reads SGHNT; CDR2 reads YENEEA. Trimming removed 1 base from V and 4 bases from J, with 14 bases in between. CDR3 size: 17 residues. The CDR3 DNA follows: TGTGCCAGCAGCTTAGGGGCCGGGGTTGCCGGGGCCAACGTCCTGACTTTC. This encodes CASSLGAGVAGANVLTF.

CDR3 protein: CASRPQSGRQETQYF. The CDR3 DNA follows: TGCGCCAGCAGGCCTCAGAGCGGCCGCCAAGAGACCCAGTACTTC. J is TRBJ2-5 and V is TRBV5-1; perhaps TRBD2 as D (5 bases). The CDR3 is 15 amino acids. Germline-derived CDR1 and CDR2 are SGHRS and YFSETQ. Trimming stripped 5 bases from V and 1 base from J, with 15 bases between.

CDR3 coding DNA: TGTGCCAGCAGCTTAGGGACGGGGAGAGCGGAGACCCAGTACTTC. Amino acid sequence: CASSLGTGRAETQYF. The chain links TRBV7-2 to TRBJ2-5; TRBD2 might be the D (5 bases). V was trimmed by 1 base and J by 5 bases, leaving 14 bases between them. The length of the CDR3 is 15 residues. Germline loops: CDR1 SGHTA, CDR2 FQGNSA.